This is a list of T cell receptor beta chains from one sample in a study of shared clonotypes between healthy human individuals. Sequencing was performed with immunoSEQ multiplex PCR; in TCRdb, only in-frame clones are kept and a portion is missing. The profile shows some 660,000 clones, around three quarters of them singletons. Input material: memory CD4+ T cells sorted from blood. The receptors stem from a young woman in good health. Both conserved end residues are part of each CDR3. Fields, in order: clone size, V gene, D gene, J gene, CDR3 DNA, CDR3 protein. A D gene is named only where the DNA matches it firmly. Expanded clones are given a class, and other clones once, few, many or no size at all.

size: NA
V: TRBV10-3
D: NA
J: TRBJ2-7
DNA: TGTGCCATCAGTGCTCCCCCAACCTACGAGCAGTACTTC
CDR3: CAISAPPTYEQYF

size: NA
V: TRBV6-5
D: NA
J: TRBJ2-6
DNA: TGTGCCAGCAGCCTCTCTGGGGCCAACGTCCTGACTTTC
CDR3: CASSLSGANVLTF

size: NA
V: TRBV19
D: NA
J: TRBJ1-1
DNA: TGTGCCAGTAGTAGCCCCGGGGGCGGTAGGAACACTGAAGCTTTCTTT
CDR3: CASSSPGGGRNTEAFF

size: NA
V: TRBV7-2
D: TRBD1
J: TRBJ2-5
DNA: TGTGCCAGCAGCCCTCTCGACAGGGGAGGTTGGGAGACCCAGTACTTC
CDR3: CASSPLDRGGWETQYF

size: NA
V: TRBV18
D: NA
J: TRBJ2-2
DNA: TGTGCCAGCTCCGGGGAAAGCACCGGGGAGCTGTTTTTT
CDR3: CASSGESTGELFF

size: NA
V: TRBV2
D: NA
J: TRBJ2-7
DNA: TGTGCCAGCAGTGAATGGGACATTCGGTCGGAGCAGTACTTC
CDR3: CASSEWDIRSEQYF

size: NA
V: TRBV19
D: TRBD1
J: TRBJ2-6
DNA: TGTGCCAGTAGTACCTCCAGGGGGCCGGCCGGGGCCAACGTCCTGACTTTC
CDR3: CASSTSRGPAGANVLTF

size: NA
V: TRBV5-1
D: TRBD1
J: TRBJ2-2
DNA: TGCGCCAGCAGCCCCGGGGACAGGGCTGCCGGGGAGCTGTTTTTT
CDR3: CASSPGDRAAGELFF

size: few
V: TRBV28
D: NA
J: TRBJ1-2
DNA: TGTGCCAGCAGGGTATCTCCCTACGGTGGCTACACCTTC
CDR3: CASRVSPYGGYTF

size: NA
V: TRBV28
D: NA
J: TRBJ2-3
DNA: TGTGCCAGCAGTTCCGGACAGAACACAGATACGCAGTATTTT
CDR3: CASSSGQNTDTQYF

size: NA
V: TRBV7-2
D: NA
J: TRBJ1-5
DNA: TGTGCCAGCAGTCAAAAAAGCAATCAGCCCCAGCATTTT
CDR3: CASSQKSNQPQHF

size: NA
V: TRBV7-9
D: NA
J: TRBJ2-7
DNA: TGTGCCAGCAGCGTAGGGGGAGGGAGCTCCTACGAGCAGTACTTC
CDR3: CASSVGGGSSYEQYF

size: NA
V: TRBV6-6
D: NA
J: TRBJ1-2
DNA: TGTGCCAGCAGTTACCCGGACAGTCACTATGGCTACACCTTC
CDR3: CASSYPDSHYGYTF

size: NA
V: TRBV2
D: NA
J: TRBJ1-4
DNA: TGTGCCAGCACATGGCTTGGTTCAACTAATGAAAAACTGTTTTTT
CDR3: CASTWLGSTNEKLFF

size: many
V: TRBV18
D: NA
J: TRBJ2-7
DNA: TGTGCCAGCTCACCCGACTCGCGATCCTACGAGCAGTACTTC
CDR3: CASSPDSRSYEQYF

size: NA
V: TRBV6-6
D: NA
J: TRBJ2-5
DNA: TGTGCCAGCAGTATAAGGAAAGAGACCCAGTACTTC
CDR3: CASSIRKETQYF

size: once
V: TRBV9
D: NA
J: TRBJ2-6
DNA: TGTGCCAGCAGCTCCCGCTTGGGGGGGGCCAACGTCCTGACTTTC
CDR3: CASSSRLGGANVLTF

size: NA
V: TRBV28
D: NA
J: TRBJ1-4
DNA: TGTGCCAGCAGTTTGCAGCAGGTTGAGAAACTGTTTTTT
CDR3: CASSLQQVEKLFF

size: NA
V: TRBV25-1
D: NA
J: TRBJ2-1
DNA: TGTGCCAGCAGTGGGGACAAGATTTACAATGAGCAGTTCTTC
CDR3: CASSGDKIYNEQFF

size: NA
V: TRBV19
D: TRBD2
J: TRBJ2-1
DNA: TGTGCCAGTAGTATAAAACCAGGGACTAGATCCTACAATGAGCAGTTCTTC
CDR3: CASSIKPGTRSYNEQFF

size: once
V: TRBV19
D: TRBD1
J: TRBJ1-5
DNA: TGTGCCAGTAGGGCGGACAGGAACAATCAGCCCCAGCATTTT
CDR3: CASRADRNNQPQHF

size: NA
V: TRBV5-1
D: NA
J: TRBJ2-1
DNA: TGCGCCAGCAGCTTGAGGGTTAGCAATGAGCAGTTCTTC
CDR3: CASSLRVSNEQFF

size: once
V: TRBV27
D: TRBD1
J: TRBJ2-2
DNA: TGTGCCAGCAATAACAGGGGTAACACCGGGGAGCTGTTTTTT
CDR3: CASNNRGNTGELFF

size: NA
V: TRBV29-1
D: TRBD2
J: TRBJ2-3
DNA: TGCAGCGCCCCAGCGGGAGGGCCCTTACCAGATACGCAGTATTTT
CDR3: CSAPAGGPLPDTQYF

size: NA
V: TRBV18
D: NA
J: TRBJ2-7
DNA: TGTGCCAGCTCACCGGCCGGGATCTCCTACGAGCAGTACTTC
CDR3: CASSPAGISYEQYF

size: NA
V: TRBV11-2
D: NA
J: TRBJ1-4
DNA: TGTGCCAGCAGCTTCGGGGGTCTGGGAAAACTGTTTTTT
CDR3: CASSFGGLGKLFF

size: NA
V: TRBV6-1
D: TRBD1
J: TRBJ2-2
DNA: TGTGCCAGCAGGCCCGGACAGGCGAACACCGGGGAGCTGTTTTTT
CDR3: CASRPGQANTGELFF

size: NA
V: TRBV7-3
D: TRBD2
J: TRBJ2-1
DNA: TGTGCCAGCAGCTCTGGACTAGCGGGAGTGAATGAGCAGTTCTTC
CDR3: CASSSGLAGVNEQFF

size: NA
V: TRBV25-1
D: TRBD2
J: TRBJ2-3
DNA: TGTGCCAGCATCGAGGGGACTAGCGGCAGCACAGATACGCAGTATTTT
CDR3: CASIEGTSGSTDTQYF

size: few
V: TRBV19
D: NA
J: TRBJ1-1
DNA: TGTGCCAGTAGTGCAGACAATTGGATGAACACTGAAGCTTTCTTT
CDR3: CASSADNWMNTEAFF

size: NA
V: TRBV30
D: NA
J: TRBJ1-5
DNA: TGTGCCTGGAGTGTACGGGCGGATCAGCCCCAGCATTTT
CDR3: CAWSVRADQPQHF

size: NA
V: TRBV5-4
D: NA
J: TRBJ2-5
DNA: TGTGCCAGCAGCTTGGCCGTCGGGGCACAAGAGACCCAGTACTTC
CDR3: CASSLAVGAQETQYF